This T cell receptor (beta chain) is drawn from a study of T cells after posttransplantation cyclophosphamide. Controls had myeloablative marrow grafts with methotrexate and calcineurin inhibitor, sampled at 1 year. Libraries were prepared by immunoSEQ multiplex PCR; TCRdb keeps only in-frame clonotypes and omits some of them. The sample yields 21,000 or so clones, approximately 86% seen once. This CDR3 contains 18 residues. Germline-derived CDR1 and CDR2 are KGHSH and LQKENI. V was clipped by 0 bases and J by 0 bases; unmatched bases: 7. This receptor was identified in a female patient between 30 and 40 years old who received an allogeneic stem cell transplant from an unrelated donor, was CMV-positive, and had acute and chronic GVHD. Some T cells may possibly be graft donor cells. The chain has TRBV18 and TRBJ2-4; TRBD2 matches at 8 bases. This specimen consisted of PBMCs, obtained 362 days after allogeneic stem cell transplant with calcineurin inhibitor and methotrexate. In DNA form, the CDR3 reads TGTGCCAGCTCACCACCTCTAGTACTAGCGGTAGCCAAAAACATTCAGTACTTC. This sequence encodes CASSPPLVLAVAKNIQYF.